Listed below are T cell receptor beta chains from one sample, sequenced in a study of T cell responses to AZD1222 COVID-19 vaccine. Generated by immunoSEQ multiplex PCR, the TCRdb table keeps only in-frame clones and is missing some. Of roughly 260,000 clones listed, over 90% are singletons. Sequenced here: peripheral blood, sampled on day 0 of AZD1222 vaccination. Receptor source: an adult in good health. The CDR3 runs from the conserved cysteine through the conserved F or W. D genes are given only for firm matches. Not every row has a clone size; where given, it reads once, few, many or a size class.

v_call	d_call	j_call	clone_size	cdr3_aa	cdr3_nt
TRBV6-5	NA	TRBJ2-2	NA	CASSYAVGELFF	TGTGCCAGCAGTTACGCGGTGGGGGAGCTGTTTTTT
TRBV6-1	TRBD1	TRBJ1-1	NA	CASDRGANTEAFF	TGTGCCAGCGACAGGGGTGCTAACACTGAAGCTTTCTTT
TRBV2	NA	TRBJ2-5	NA	CASEIQETQYF	TGTGCCAGCGAAATCCAAGAGACCCAGTACTTC
TRBV28	NA	TRBJ1-2	NA	CASYQASNYGYTF	TGTGCCAGTTACCAAGCCTCTAACTATGGCTACACCTTC
TRBV5-1	NA	TRBJ2-1	NA	CASSWGGGTGDNEQFF	TGCGCCAGCAGCTGGGGAGGGGGCACAGGGGATAATGAGCAGTTCTTC
TRBV3-1/TRBV3-2	NA	TRBJ2-5	NA	CASSHQGGETQYF	TGTGCCAGCAGCCACCAGGGTGGCGAGACCCAGTACTTC
TRBV19	TRBD1	TRBJ1-4	NA	CASSVRGLNEKLFF	TGTGCCAGTAGCGTCAGGGGGCTCAATGAAAAACTGTTTTTT
TRBV5-5	NA	TRBJ1-3	NA	CASSFVQGGDTIYF	TGTGCCAGCAGCTTCGTGCAGGGTGGGGACACCATATATTTT
TRBV6-2/TRBV6-3	NA	TRBJ1-5	NA	CASSQAGPQHF	TGTGCCAGCAGTCAGGCAGGGCCCCAGCATTTT
TRBV11-1	NA	TRBJ1-1	NA	CASSPPSGVGEAFF	TGTGCCAGCAGTCCCCCGTCGGGAGTCGGTGAAGCTTTCTTT
TRBV12-3/TRBV12-4	NA	TRBJ2-1	NA	CASRGHYNEQFF	TGTGCCAGCAGGGGGCATTACAATGAGCAGTTCTTC
TRBV2	NA	TRBJ2-7	NA	CASSLDNSYEQYF	TGTGCCAGCAGCTTGGACAACTCCTACGAGCAGTACTTC
TRBV24-1	TRBD2	TRBJ2-3	NA	CATSDGGRSADTQYF	TGTGCCACCAGTGATGGCGGGAGAAGCGCAGATACGCAGTATTTT
TRBV7-2	NA	TRBJ2-3	few	CASSLATGPDTQYF	TGTGCCAGCAGCTTAGCTACCGGCCCCGATACGCAGTATTTT
TRBV7-9	NA	TRBJ2-5	once	CASSLGTGARETQYF	TGTGCCAGCAGCTTAGGTACAGGTGCCCGGGAGACCCAGTACTTC
TRBV2	NA	TRBJ1-6	NA	CASQTSGTSLHF	TGTGCCAGTCAGACTTCCGGGACTTCCCTCCACTTT
TRBV27	TRBD1	TRBJ2-5	NA	CASSHRGKETQYF	TGTGCCAGCAGCCACAGGGGAAAAGAGACCCAGTACTTC